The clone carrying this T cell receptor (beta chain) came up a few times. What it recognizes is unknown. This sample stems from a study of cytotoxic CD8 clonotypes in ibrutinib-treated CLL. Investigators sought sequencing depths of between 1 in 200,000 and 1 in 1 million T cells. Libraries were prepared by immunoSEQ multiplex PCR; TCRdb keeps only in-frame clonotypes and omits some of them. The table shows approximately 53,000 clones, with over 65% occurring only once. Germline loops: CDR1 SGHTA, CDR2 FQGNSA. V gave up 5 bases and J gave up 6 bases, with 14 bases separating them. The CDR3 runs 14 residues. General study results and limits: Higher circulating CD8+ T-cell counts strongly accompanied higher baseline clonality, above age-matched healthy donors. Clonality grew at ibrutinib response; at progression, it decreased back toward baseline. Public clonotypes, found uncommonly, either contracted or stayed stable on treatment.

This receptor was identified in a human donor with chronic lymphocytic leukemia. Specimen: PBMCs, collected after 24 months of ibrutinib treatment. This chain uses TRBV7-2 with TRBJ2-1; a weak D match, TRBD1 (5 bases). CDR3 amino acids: CASSLTPRGNEQFF. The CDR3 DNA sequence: TGTGCCAGCAGCCTAACGCCAAGGGGCAATGAGCAGTTCTTC.